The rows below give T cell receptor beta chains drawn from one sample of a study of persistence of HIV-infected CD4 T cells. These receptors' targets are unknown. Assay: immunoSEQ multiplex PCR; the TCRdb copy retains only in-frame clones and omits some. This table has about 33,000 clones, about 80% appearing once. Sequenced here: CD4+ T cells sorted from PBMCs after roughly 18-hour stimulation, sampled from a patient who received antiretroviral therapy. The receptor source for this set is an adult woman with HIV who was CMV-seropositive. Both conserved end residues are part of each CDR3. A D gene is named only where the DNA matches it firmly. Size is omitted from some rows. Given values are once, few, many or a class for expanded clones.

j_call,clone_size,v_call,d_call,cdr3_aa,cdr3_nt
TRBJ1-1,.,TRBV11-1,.,CASSSGRQGVSEAFF,TGTGCCAGCAGCTCTGGAAGGCAGGGAGTCTCTGAAGCTTTCTTT
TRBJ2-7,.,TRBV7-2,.,CASSLGRGSTYEQYF,TGTGCCAGCAGCTTAGGGAGGGGATCCACCTACGAGCAGTACTTC
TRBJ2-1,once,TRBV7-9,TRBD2,CASSLGGLAARAYNEQFF,TGTGCCAGCAGCTTAGGAGGACTAGCGGCCCGGGCGTACAATGAGCAGTTCTTC
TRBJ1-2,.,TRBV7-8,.,CASSRGVEVGYGYTF,TGTGCCAGCAGCCGAGGGGTAGAAGTAGGCTATGGCTACACCTTC
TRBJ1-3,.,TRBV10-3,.,CAISREWGGLSGNTIYF,TGTGCCATCAGCCGCGAATGGGGAGGTCTCTCTGGAAACACCATATATTTT
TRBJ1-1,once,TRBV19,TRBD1,CASSHGTANTEAFF,TGTGCCAGTAGTCATGGGACAGCGAACACTGAAGCTTTCTTT
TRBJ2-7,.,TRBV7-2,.,CASSPNQGPITYEQYF,TGTGCCAGCAGCCCCAATCAGGGTCCTATCACCTACGAGCAGTACTTC
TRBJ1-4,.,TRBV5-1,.,CASSLSSRGSNEKLFF,TGCGCCAGCAGCTTGTCGTCACGCGGATCAAATGAAAAACTGTTTTTT
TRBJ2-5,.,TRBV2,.,CASRSGLQETQYF,TGTGCCAGCAGGAGTGGGCTTCAAGAGACCCAGTACTTC
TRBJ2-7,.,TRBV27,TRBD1,CASSLYPPLSGTGPYEQYF,TGTGCCAGCAGTTTATATCCCCCCCTCTCCGGGACAGGTCCCTACGAGCAGTACTTC
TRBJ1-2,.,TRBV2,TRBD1,CASSAGTGDGYTF,TGTGCCAGCAGCGCCGGGACAGGGGATGGCTACACCTTC
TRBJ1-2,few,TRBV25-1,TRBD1,CASSELTGGNYGYTF,TGTGCCAGCAGTGAATTAACAGGGGGCAACTATGGCTACACCTTC
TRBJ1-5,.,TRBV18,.,CASSPGASNQPQHF,TGTGCCAGCTCACCGGGTGCTAGCAATCAGCCCCAGCATTTT
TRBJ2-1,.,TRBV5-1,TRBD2,CASSPDTTLAGVQFF,TGCGCCAGCAGCCCGGACACTACCCTAGCGGGAGTTCAGTTCTTC
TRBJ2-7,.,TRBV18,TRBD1,CASSKPGTGHYEQYF,TGTGCCAGCTCAAAGCCCGGGACAGGGCACTACGAGCAGTACTTC
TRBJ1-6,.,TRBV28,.,CASLTPEGNSPLHF,TGTGCCAGCTTGACCCCCGAGGGGAATTCACCCCTCCACTTT
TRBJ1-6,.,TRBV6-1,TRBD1,CASSGQGSLYNSPLHF,TGTGCCAGCAGTGGACAGGGGAGCCTGTATAATTCACCCCTCCACTTT
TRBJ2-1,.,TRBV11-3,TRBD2,CASSFLAGEGEQFF,TGTGCCAGCAGCTTCCTAGCGGGGGAGGGTGAGCAGTTCTTC
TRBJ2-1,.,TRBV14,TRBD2,CASSQKVAPSGRAGNEQFF,TGTGCCAGCAGCCAAAAGGTTGCCCCCAGCGGGAGGGCTGGCAATGAGCAGTTCTTC
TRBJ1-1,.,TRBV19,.,CASRFRGTNTEAFF,TGTGCCAGTAGGTTTCGAGGAACGAACACTGAAGCTTTCTTT
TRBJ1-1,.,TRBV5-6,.,CASSPRRGYTEAFF,TGTGCCAGCAGCCCACGAAGGGGATACACTGAAGCTTTCTTT
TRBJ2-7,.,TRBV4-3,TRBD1,CASSRDRGYEQYF,TGCGCCAGCAGCCGGGACAGGGGCTACGAGCAGTACTTC
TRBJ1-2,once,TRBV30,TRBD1,CAWMPPTGPRPTNYGYTF,TGTGCCTGGATGCCTCCGACAGGGCCACGGCCTACCAACTATGGCTACACCTTC
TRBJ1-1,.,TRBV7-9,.,CASSLDMNTEAFF,TGTGCCAGCAGCTTAGATATGAACACTGAAGCTTTCTTT
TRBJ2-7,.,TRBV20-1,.,CSASDLTRTSSYEQYF,TGCAGTGCTAGTGACCTGACAAGAACAAGCTCCTACGAGCAGTACTTC
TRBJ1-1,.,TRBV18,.,CASSPARGANTEAFF,TGTGCCAGCTCACCTGCTCGGGGGGCGAACACTGAAGCTTTCTTT
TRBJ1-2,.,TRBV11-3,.,CASSLGSGYGYTF,TGTGCCAGCAGCTTAGGGAGCGGGTATGGCTACACCTTC
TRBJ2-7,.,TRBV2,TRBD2,CASVPTSGNHEQYF,TGTGCCAGCGTTCCGACTAGCGGGAATCACGAGCAGTACTTC
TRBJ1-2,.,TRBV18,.,CASSPDNYGYTF,TGTGCCAGCTCACCGGATAACTATGGCTACACCTTC
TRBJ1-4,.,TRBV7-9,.,CASSLSSRGGLFF,TGTGCCAGCAGCTTATCGAGCAGGGGTGGTCTGTTTTTT
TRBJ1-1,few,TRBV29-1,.,CSVIHRDTEAFF,TGCAGCGTGATCCACAGGGACACTGAAGCTTTCTTT
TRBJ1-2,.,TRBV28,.,CASSLQKRGGYTF,TGTGCCAGCAGTTTACAGAAGAGGGGTGGCTACACCTTC
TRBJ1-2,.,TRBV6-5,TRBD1,CASRKGQGRGGYTF,TGTGCCAGCAGGAAAGGACAGGGACGAGGTGGCTACACCTTC
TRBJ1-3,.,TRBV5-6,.,CASSPSHGNTIYF,TGTGCCAGCAGTCCTTCACACGGAAACACCATATATTTT
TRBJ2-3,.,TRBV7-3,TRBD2,CASSLSGGADTQYF,TGTGCCAGCAGCTTAAGCGGGGGGGCAGATACGCAGTATTTT
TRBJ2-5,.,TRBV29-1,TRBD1,CSVRRDRGYQETQYF,TGCAGCGTTAGAAGGGACAGGGGATACCAAGAGACCCAGTACTTC
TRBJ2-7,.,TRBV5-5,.,CASSLEQPSYEQYF,TGTGCCAGCAGCTTGGAACAGCCGTCCTACGAGCAGTACTTC
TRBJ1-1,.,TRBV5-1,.,CASSLGTTQGSRAFF,TGCGCCAGCAGCTTGGGAACCACACAGGGAAGCAGGGCTTTCTTT
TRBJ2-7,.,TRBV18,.,CASSQGDISYEQYF,TGTGCCAGCTCCCAAGGGGACATCTCCTACGAGCAGTACTTC
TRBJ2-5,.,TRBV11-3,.,CASSLDHQRQETQYF,TGTGCCAGCAGCTTAGATCACCAGCGCCAAGAGACCCAGTACTTC
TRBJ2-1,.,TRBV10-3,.,CATSTTGDNEQFF,TGTGCCACCTCGACCACAGGAGACAATGAGCAGTTCTTC
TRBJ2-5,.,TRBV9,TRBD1,CASSAQGVQETQYF,TGTGCCAGCAGCGCTCAGGGGGTCCAAGAGACCCAGTACTTC
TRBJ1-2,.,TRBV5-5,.,CASSSPSGVSYGYTF,TGTGCCAGCAGCTCCCCATCTGGGGTGTCCTATGGCTACACCTTC
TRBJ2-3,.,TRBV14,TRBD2,CASSQDGGRWDTQYF,TGTGCCAGCAGCCAAGATGGCGGGAGATGGGATACGCAGTATTTT